A selection of T cell receptor beta chains follows, all from one sample in a study of T cell repertoires in cytomegalovirus infection. The antigens for these receptors are not known. MiXCR, applied by TCRdb to the reads, yields one record per CDR3 protein. Among a few hundred thousand distinct CDR3 sequences listed, 20% to 25% were seen once. The source material was cultured PBMCs, sampled from culture after CMV antigen stimulation. These receptors came from a human donor in good health (CMV status not recorded). Some clones in this sample may be carry-over from other donors' samples. Both conserved end residues are part of each CDR3. D genes are given only for firm matches. Not all rows give a size; the values are once, few, many and, for expanded clones, a class.

V	size	J	D	CDR3	DNA
TRBV10-3	few	TRBJ2-4	.	CAISEGQQNIQYF	TGTGCCATCAGTGAGGGACAGCAAAACATTCAGTACTTC
TRBV27	.	TRBJ2-1	.	CASSSEGMREQFF	TGTGCCAGCAGTTCTGAGGGGATGAGGGAGCAGTTCTTC
TRBV6-1	many	TRBJ2-7	.	CASARAGTVLYEQYF	TGTGCCAGCGCAAGGGCCGGGACTGTTCTATACGAGCAGTACTTC
TRBV11-3	.	TRBJ2-1	.	CASSQGERAGNEQFF	TGTGCCAGCAGCCAGGGGGAGCGGGCGGGTAATGAGCAGTTCTTC
TRBV28	few	TRBJ1-5	.	CASSTGISNQPQHF	TGTGCCAGCAGTACGGGGATTAGCAATCAGCCCCAGCATTTT
TRBV6-5	few	TRBJ2-1	TRBD1	CASSYMDRDNEQFF	TGTGCCAGCAGTTACATGGACAGGGACAATGAGCAGTTCTTC
TRBV12-3/TRBV12-4	many	TRBJ1-5	.	CASSFSVDSNQPQHF	TGTGCCAGCAGTTTCTCAGTGGATAGCAATCAGCCCCAGCATTTT
TRBV19	.	TRBJ2-1	.	CASSTSNEQFF	TGTGCCAGTAGCACTAGCAATGAGCAGTTCTTC
TRBV4-2	few	TRBJ1-4	.	CAGQQFQGDEKLFF	TGTGCCGGCCAGCAGTTTCAAGGGGACGAAAAACTGTTTTTT
TRBV20-1	.	TRBJ1-2	.	CSAARRSYGYTF	TGCAGTGCCGCGAGGAGAAGCTATGGCTACACCTTC
TRBV7-2	few	TRBJ2-1	TRBD2	CASSPVSTSGNNEQFF	TGTGCCAGCAGCCCGGTATCGACTAGCGGTAACAATGAGCAGTTCTTC
TRBV12-3/TRBV12-4	few	TRBJ2-1	TRBD2	CASSPSGRHEQFF	TGTGCCAGCAGCCCCAGCGGGAGACATGAGCAGTTCTTC
TRBV7-6	many	TRBJ2-5	.	CASSLPKTGDQETQYF	TGTGCCAGCAGCTTACCGAAGACAGGAGACCAAGAGACCCAGTACTTC
TRBV29-1	few	TRBJ1-4	.	CSVKGRATNEKLFF	TGCAGCGTTAAGGGACGAGCAACTAATGAAAAACTGTTTTTT
TRBV11-2	.	TRBJ2-2	TRBD2	CASSSSGSAGELFF	TGTGCCAGCAGTTCTAGCGGGAGTGCCGGGGAGCTGTTTTTT
TRBV6-2/TRBV6-3	few	TRBJ1-5	.	CASSFQGLNQPQHF	TGTGCCAGCAGTTTCCAGGGCCTGAATCAGCCCCAGCATTTT
TRBV15	.	TRBJ2-7	TRBD2	CATSSNSGLETYF	TGTGCCACCAGCAGTAATAGCGGGCTAGAAACGTACTTC
TRBV2	once	TRBJ2-1	.	CASSASSNYNEQLF	TGTGCCAGCAGTGCTAGCAGCAACTACAATGAGCAGCTCTTC
TRBV24-1	few	TRBJ1-1	.	CATSSYGGTEAFF	TGTGCCACCAGCTCCTATGGGGGCACTGAAGCTTTCTTT
TRBV12-3/TRBV12-4	.	TRBJ2-7	TRBD1	CASNRARGQSYEQYF	TGTGCCAGCAACCGGGCGAGGGGACAGAGCTACGAGCAGTACTTC
TRBV12-3/TRBV12-4	.	TRBJ2-1	.	CASSPLGSDNEQFF	TGTGCCAGCAGCCCCCTTGGGTCCGACAATGAGCAGTTCTTC
TRBV11-3	.	TRBJ2-2	TRBD2	CASSMGLRANTGELFF	TGTGCCAGCAGCATGGGACTACGCGCGAACACCGGGGAGCTGTTTTTT
TRBV2	.	TRBJ1-2	.	CASSEAVAYGYTF	TGTGCCAGCAGTGAAGCGGTGGCCTATGGCTACACCTTC
TRBV7-3	.	TRBJ1-1	TRBD1	CASSSGGAGGRTEAFF	TGTGCCAGCAGCTCAGGGGGGGCAGGGGGAAGAACTGAAGCTTTCTTT
TRBV12-3/TRBV12-4	.	TRBJ2-1	TRBD2	CASSLLLGEGEFF	TGTGCCAGCAGTCTCCTTTTGGGGGAGGGCGAGTTCTTC
TRBV6-2/TRBV6-3	.	TRBJ2-1	.	CASSPWTDSNEQFF	TGTGCCAGCAGTCCGTGGACGGATTCCAATGAGCAGTTCTTC
TRBV4-3	.	TRBJ2-3	.	CASSRGGLGGATDTQYF	TGCGCCAGCAGCCGCGGGGGATTAGGGGGAGCCACAGATACGCAGTATTTT
TRBV7-9	many	TRBJ2-3	TRBD2	CASSSPGLAADTQYF	TGTGCCAGCAGCTCCCCGGGACTAGCCGCAGATACGCAGTATTTT
TRBV11-1	.	TRBJ2-1	TRBD2	CASSLVPGLPYNEQFF	TGTGCCAGCAGCTTAGTACCGGGACTACCTTACAATGAGCAGTTCTTC
TRBV12-3/TRBV12-4	many	TRBJ1-6	.	CASSLEWDSPLHF	TGTGCCAGCAGTTTAGAGTGGGATTCACCCCTCCACTTT
TRBV18	.	TRBJ2-3	.	CASSPPGLRQYF	TGTGCCAGCTCACCTCCGGGACTCCGGCAGTATTTT
TRBV20-1	once	TRBJ1-5	.	CSARDWAQGGNQPQHF	TGCAGTGCTAGAGATTGGGCCCAGGGCGGCAATCAGCCCCAGCATTTT
TRBV11-3	few	TRBJ2-3	TRBD1	CASSRPGQGGYTQYF	TGTGCCAGCAGCCGCCCGGGACAGGGGGGATATACGCAGTATTTT
TRBV7-4	few	TRBJ2-3	TRBD1	CASSLYGTGAQYF	TGTGCCAGCAGCTTATACGGGACAGGGGCGCAGTATTTT
TRBV7-4	.	TRBJ2-7	.	CASSFLGQSGIGFYEQYF	TGTGCCAGCAGCTTCCTCGGACAGAGCGGGATAGGGTTCTACGAGCAGTACTTC
TRBV4-1	.	TRBJ1-2	.	CASSQDHPGPPNYGYTF	TGCGCCAGCAGCCAAGATCACCCAGGGCCTCCTAACTATGGCTACACCTTC
TRBV27	.	TRBJ2-3	TRBD2	CASSLRTSLLYF	TGTGCCAGCAGTCTCCGGACTAGCTTACTGTATTTT
TRBV2	.	TRBJ2-5	.	CASTPPAGRGQETQYF	TGTGCCAGCACCCCCCCGGCGGGTCGAGGGCAAGAGACCCAGTACTTC
TRBV7-9	many	TRBJ2-2	TRBD2	CASSLRGTTGELFF	TGTGCCAGCAGCTTGCGGGGGACGACCGGGGAGCTGTTTTTT
TRBV7-2	few	TRBJ2-3	.	CASAPSVGAQYF	TGTGCCAGCGCCCCAAGCGTTGGGGCGCAGTATTTT
TRBV7-6	many	TRBJ2-3	TRBD2	CASSLVPRLAGALTDTQYF	TGTGCCAGCAGCTTAGTACCCCGACTAGCGGGAGCGCTCACAGATACGCAGTATTTT
TRBV7-2	many	TRBJ2-1	TRBD2	CASSSSGRSLANEQFF	TGTGCCAGCAGCTCTAGCGGGAGGTCTCTTGCCAATGAGCAGTTCTTC
TRBV12-3/TRBV12-4	many	TRBJ1-2	TRBD1	CASSRDRIYGYTF	TGTGCCAGCAGCCGGGACAGAATCTATGGCTACACCTTC